A single sample gave rise to the 15 T cell receptor beta chains below, sequenced in a study of blood T cell repertoires in COVID-19. Measured with immunoSEQ multiplex PCR; TCRdb has only the in-frame clones, and not every one. The sample includes about 180,000 clones, 79% seen only once; the top ten take around 8.1%. The material sequenced was peripheral blood. Receptors originate from a woman in her fifties or sixties with COVID-19, enrolled during active disease.

This clone showed up just a few times. The genes are TRBV4-1 and TRBJ2-5, with 15 positions matching TRBD2. V was clipped by 3 bases and J by 4 bases; unmatched bases: 6. The CDR3 consists of 17 residues. The V gene's germline CDR1 is MGHRA and CDR2 YSYEKL. The chain's CDR3 is CASSQGLAGGRGETQYF. As DNA, the CDR3 is TGCGCCAGCAGCCAGGGACTAGCGGGGGGCCGGGGAGAGACCCAGTACTTC.

The chain couples TRBV5-8 to TRBJ1-5; 12 bases match TRBD1. V was clipped by 2 bases and J by 7 bases; unmatched bases: 4. The CDR3 is made up of 15 amino acids. The germline gives CDR1 SGHTS, CDR2 YDEGEE. The CDR3 spells CASSLGTGGPQPQHF. In nucleotides, the CDR3 is TGTGCCAGCAGCTTAGGGACAGGGGGCCCCCAGCCCCAGCATTTT.

This chain connects TRBV12-3 or TRBV12-4 to TRBJ2-3, with a weak D call TRBD1 (5 bases). The V and J ends lost 7 bases and 2 bases respectively, with 7 bases between them. The CDR3 totals 12 residues. The CDR3 reads CASTGNTDTQYF. The CDR3 bases are TGTGCCAGCACAGGGAACACAGATACGCAGTATTTT.

The rearrangement uses TRBV7-9 and TRBJ1-3; D gene uncertain. V was cut by 1 base and J by 2 bases, with 12 bases left in between. The CDR3 covers 16 residues. The germline gives CDR1 SEHNR, CDR2 FQNEAQ (reference sequence). This chain's CDR3 is CASSLGGGGAGNTIYF. Here the CDR3 DNA reads TGTGCCAGCAGCTTAGGAGGAGGTGGGGCTGGAAACACCATATATTTT.

The V call is TRBV27, the J call TRBJ2-1; TRBD1 matches 8 bases. V trimming: 3 bases; J trimming: 7 bases; junction bases outside the gene matches: 8. Germline lookup yields CDR1 MNHEY and CDR2 SMNVEV (reference sequence). The CDR3 is 15 residues long. The CDR3 DNA follows: TGTGCCAGCAGTTTTGAGTCCAGGGGGCTTAATGAGCAGTTCTTC. Protein sequence: CASSFESRGLNEQFF.

This chain joins TRBV19 and TRBJ2-1; 8 bases agree with TRBD1. Germline CDR1 is LNHDA and CDR2 is SQIVND (reference sequence). The V gene end was trimmed by 5 bases and the J gene end by 5 bases; junction bases not matched to a gene: 8. The CDR3 runs to 15 residues. The CDR3 DNA is TGTGCCAGTAGTTCCAGGGGGCTTTTCAACAATGAGCAGTTCTTC. It translates to CASSSRGLFNNEQFF. The full variable domain, in which reference TRBV19 and TRBJ2-1 provide the parts outside the CDR3, is DGGITQSPKYLFRKEGQNVTLSCEQNLNHDAMYWYRQDPGQGLRLIYYSQIVNDFQKGDIAEGYSVSREKKESFPLTVTSAQKNPTAFYLCASSSRGLFNNEQFFGPGTRLTVL.

CDR3 sequence (DNA): TGTGCCAGCAGTTCCCACAGGGATCAGGCGCAGTATTTT. Its translation is CASSSHRDQAQYF. The V and J genes are TRBV28 and TRBJ2-3, with D maybe TRBD1 (6 bases). V lost 4 bases, J lost 10 bases, and 15 bases lay in between. The CDR3 consists of 13 residues. CDR1 is MDHEN, CDR2 SYDVKM, per germline.

There are a few counts of this clone. V usage is TRBV28 and J usage is TRBJ1-5, with 7 bases matching TRBD1. Germline V gene sequence: CDR1 MDHEN, CDR2 SYDVKM. The trim removed 8 bases at V and 2 bases at J, leaving 12 bases unmatched. CDR3 length: 16 amino acids. CDR3 protein: CASREHRGIRNQPQHF. CDR3 nucleotides: TGTGCCAGCCGTGAACACAGGGGTATCCGCAATCAGCCCCAGCATTTT.

V and J are TRBV28 and TRBJ2-1; 8 positions match TRBD1. Germline V gives CDR1 MDHEN, CDR2 SYDVKM. V dropped 5 bases and J dropped 5; count of bases not matched to a gene: 2. CDR3 length: 13 amino acids. CDR3 DNA sequence: TGTGCCAGCAGTCCGGACAGGGACAATGAGCAGTTCTTC. Protein product: CASSPDRDNEQFF.

The chain couples TRBV5-1 to TRBJ2-5; TRBD2 matches 7 bases. V dropped 4 bases and J dropped 1; count of bases not matched to a gene: 7. The V gene's germline CDR1 is SGHRS and CDR2 YFSETQ. The length of the CDR3 is 15 residues. The CDR3 reads CASSVQRGPQETQYF. DNA of the CDR3: TGCGCCAGCAGCGTTCAGCGGGGTCCCCAAGAGACCCAGTACTTC.

The CDR3 DNA follows: TGTGCCAGCAGTTACGGCGGGGGGGAGATCCCCTACGAGCAGTACTTC. Protein: CASSYGGGEIPYEQYF. The rearrangement uses TRBV6-2 or TRBV6-3 and TRBJ2-7; TRBD2 matches at 9 bases. Per the germline V gene, CDR1 is MNHEY and CDR2 is SVGEGT. With 2 bases clipped from V and 2 bases from J, the junction kept 7 bases outside the gene matches. The CDR3 loop spans 16 amino acids.

CDR3 residues: CASSVSRGTDTQYF. The CDR3 nucleotides read TGTGCCAGCAGCGTTAGCAGGGGAACAGATACGCAGTATTTT. This chain links TRBV9 with TRBJ2-3; TRBD1 might be the D (6 bases). V was clipped by 2 bases and J by 3 bases, with 10 bases between them. Germline V gene data show CDR1 as SGDLS and CDR2 as YYNGEE. CDR3 length: 14 residues.

The chain is built from TRBV5-3 and TRBJ1-5; D is possibly TRBD1 (5 bases). TRBV5-3 is an open reading frame, and its role is uncertain. With 4 bases removed from V and 1 base from J, the gap between germline ends came to 18 bases. This CDR3 spans 17 amino acids. CDR3 DNA sequence: TGTGCCAGAAGCCTCCGTCGGGGGTGTATAAGCAATCAGCCCCAGCATTTT. It is translated as CARSLRRGCISNQPQHF.

The chain joins TRBV27 to TRBJ2-1; 7 positions match TRBD1. In germline, CDR1 is MNHEY, CDR2 SMNVEV (reference sequence). The J segment lost 7 bases and the V segment lost 0 bases, leaving 15 bases of the junction unmatched. The CDR3 is 18 amino acids. CDR3 in amino acids: CASSLSLSKGATKNEQFF. CDR3 nucleotide sequence: TGTGCCAGCAGTTTATCGTTGTCGAAGGGGGCGACAAAGAATGAGCAGTTCTTC.

The V call is TRBV6-5, the J call TRBJ1-6; D possibly corresponds to TRBD1 (6 bases). Per the germline V gene, CDR1 is MNHEY and CDR2 is SVGAGI. The length of the CDR3 is 14 residues. V dropped 7 bases and J dropped 4 bases, with 11 bases sitting between them. The CDR3: CASKGGAYNSPLHF. The CDR3 bases are TGTGCCAGCAAAGGGGGGGCTTATAATTCACCCCTCCACTTT.